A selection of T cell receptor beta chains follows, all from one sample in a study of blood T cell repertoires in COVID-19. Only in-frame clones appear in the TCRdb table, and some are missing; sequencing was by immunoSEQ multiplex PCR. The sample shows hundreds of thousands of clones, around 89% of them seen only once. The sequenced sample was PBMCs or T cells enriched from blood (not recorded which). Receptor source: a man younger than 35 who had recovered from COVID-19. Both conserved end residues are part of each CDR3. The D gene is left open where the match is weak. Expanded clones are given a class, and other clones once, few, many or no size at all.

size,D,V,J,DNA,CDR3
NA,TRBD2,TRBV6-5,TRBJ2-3,TGTGCCAGCAGTTACTCACTAGCGGCTAGCACAGATACGCAGTATTTT,CASSYSLAASTDTQYF
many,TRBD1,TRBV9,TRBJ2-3,TGTGCCAGCAGTGAACATGGACAGGGTAAAGATACGCAGTATTTT,CASSEHGQGKDTQYF
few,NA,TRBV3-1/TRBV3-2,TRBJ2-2,TGTGCCAGCAGCCCGGGGGCCGGGGAGCTGTTTTTT,CASSPGAGELFF
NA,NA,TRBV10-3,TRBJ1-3,TGTGCCATCAGTGAACAGTACTCTGGAAACACCATATATTTT,CAISEQYSGNTIYF
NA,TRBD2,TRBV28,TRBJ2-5,TGTGCCAGCAGTGCGACCGGGACTAGCGGGTATCAAGAGACCCAGTACTTC,CASSATGTSGYQETQYF
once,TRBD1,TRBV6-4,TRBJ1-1,TGTGCCAGCGGAGGGACAGGTCGCACTGAAGCTTTCTTT,CASGGTGRTEAFF
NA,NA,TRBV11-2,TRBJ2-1,TGTGCCAGCAGCTTAGTAGGTATTTCGGAGGGTGAGCAGTTCTTC,CASSLVGISEGEQFF
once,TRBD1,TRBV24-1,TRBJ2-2,TGTGCCACCAGTGACGGGGGACAGGCAAAGGGGGAGCTGTTTTTT,CATSDGGQAKGELFF
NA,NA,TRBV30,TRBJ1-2,TGTGCCTGGAGTGTGTCCAGGGCAGGGGTCGATGGCTACACCTTC,CAWSVSRAGVDGYTF
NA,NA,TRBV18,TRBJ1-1,TGTGCCAGCTCACCGCCTATGGTGAACACTGAAGCTTTCTTT,CASSPPMVNTEAFF
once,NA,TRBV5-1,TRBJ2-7,TGCGCCAGCAGCTTATCGGGGGACGAGCAGTACTTC,CASSLSGDEQYF
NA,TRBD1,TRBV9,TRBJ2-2,TGTGCCAGCAGCGGAGGGGGCAGGGCGGCCGGGGAGCTGTTTTTT,CASSGGGRAAGELFF
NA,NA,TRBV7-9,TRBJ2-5,TGTGCCAGCAGCTCCCCCAGAGGGACCCAGTACTTC,CASSSPRGTQYF
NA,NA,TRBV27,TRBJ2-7,TGTGCCAGCAGTTTTGTTGGGAGCTCCTACGAGCAGTACTTC,CASSFVGSSYEQYF
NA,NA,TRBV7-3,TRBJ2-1,TGTGCCAGCAGCTTAACGTGGACAGCGGGACGGTCCTACAATGAGCAGTTCTTC,CASSLTWTAGRSYNEQFF